This is a list of T cell receptor beta chains from one sample in a study of blood T cell repertoires in COVID-19. Method: immunoSEQ multiplex PCR; TCRdb's copy keeps in-frame clones and lacks some. The sample lists 250,000 to 400,000 clones, about nine tenths occurring once. Sequencing was carried out using PBMCs or T cells enriched from blood (not recorded which). Receptors were obtained from a man in his 60s who had recovered from COVID-19. Each CDR3 is given with its conserved first and last residue. A D gene is named only where the DNA matches it firmly. Part of the rows lack a size; the others show once, few, many or a class for expanded clones.

TRBJ1-6,TRBV3-1/TRBV3-2,TRBD1,-,CASSPRTGTLNSPLHF,TGTGCCAGCAGCCCCCGGACAGGAACACTAAATTCACCCCTCCACTTT
TRBJ2-1,TRBV10-3,TRBD2,-,CAISERGSGAGNEQFF,TGTGCCATCAGTGAGAGGGGTAGCGGGGCCGGCAATGAGCAGTTCTTC
TRBJ2-1,TRBV7-2,TRBD2,-,CASSSTSGRWSEQFF,TGTGCCAGCAGCTCTACTAGCGGGAGGTGGAGTGAGCAGTTCTTC
TRBJ2-7,TRBV18,-,-,CASSPPLGGYEQYF,TGTGCCAGCTCACCCCCCCTAGGAGGGTACGAGCAGTACTTC
TRBJ1-1,TRBV9,TRBD1,-,CASSGGTGGAFF,TGTGCCAGCAGCGGAGGGACAGGGGGAGCTTTCTTT
TRBJ2-7,TRBV7-8,TRBD2,-,CASSLGGRAWEQYF,TGTGCCAGCAGCTTAGGTGGGAGGGCCTGGGAGCAGTACTTC
TRBJ1-3,TRBV5-1,-,-,CASSFEGGGNTIYF,TGCGCCAGCAGCTTCGAGGGTGGTGGAAACACCATATATTTT
TRBJ2-1,TRBV10-3,TRBD2,-,CATRRLAGIEQFF,TGTGCCACACGGCGGCTAGCGGGAATTGAGCAGTTCTTC
TRBJ2-3,TRBV20-1,TRBD2,once,CSASPGTSGSDTQYF,TGCAGTGCTAGTCCCGGGACTAGCGGATCAGATACGCAGTATTTT
TRBJ2-2,TRBV5-1,-,-,CASRLSGTPNTGELFF,TGCGCCAGCAGGTTGTCAGGGACACCGAACACCGGGGAGCTGTTTTTT
TRBJ2-7,TRBV27,TRBD1,-,CASRSPGTASYEQYF,TGTGCCAGCAGAAGCCCCGGGACAGCCAGCTACGAGCAGTACTTC
TRBJ1-5,TRBV7-2,-,-,CASSLRGGTQPQHF,TGTGCCAGCAGCTTACGCGGGGGGACTCAGCCCCAGCATTTT
TRBJ1-2,TRBV5-1,TRBD1,once,CASSLEGTGIYGYTF,TGCGCCAGCAGCCTGGAAGGGACAGGGATCTATGGCTACACCTTC
TRBJ1-2,TRBV28,-,-,CASSLTVGRPKGYTF,TGTGCCAGCAGTTTGACCGTGGGCAGGCCTAAAGGCTACACCTTC
TRBJ1-2,TRBV2,-,-,CASSVWTEYGYTF,TGTGCCAGCAGTGTTTGGACAGAATATGGCTACACCTTC
TRBJ2-7,TRBV6-1,TRBD1,-,CASSELGTGGAEQYF,TGTGCCAGCAGTGAACTCGGGACAGGGGGCGCCGAGCAGTACTTC
TRBJ2-1,TRBV7-3,TRBD2,-,CASSLYGGGGSYEQFF,TGTGCCAGCAGCTTATACGGCGGGGGAGGCAGTTATGAGCAGTTCTTC
TRBJ2-3,TRBV5-1,TRBD2,-,CASCRGDYSTDTQYF,TGCGCCAGTTGCCGGGGGGACTACAGCACAGATACGCAGTATTTT
TRBJ2-7,TRBV5-4,TRBD2,once,CASSLMGGKYEQYF,TGTGCCAGCAGCTTGATGGGAGGGAAGTACGAGCAGTACTTC
TRBJ1-5,TRBV6-5,-,-,CASSLRQYSNQPQHF,TGTGCCAGCAGTTTACGACAGTATAGCAATCAGCCCCAGCATTTT
TRBJ2-1,TRBV11-3,TRBD1,-,CASSLQGAMGNEQFF,TGTGCCAGCAGCTTACAGGGGGCTATGGGAAATGAGCAGTTCTTC
TRBJ2-5,TRBV30,-,-,CAWRSLQETQYF,TGTGCCTGGAGGTCCCTCCAAGAGACCCAGTACTTC
TRBJ1-1,TRBV19,TRBD1,-,CASIEGAYTEAFF,TGTGCCAGTATAGAGGGGGCGTACACTGAAGCTTTCTTT
TRBJ2-1,TRBV5-4,TRBD1,-,CASSSGTGLSEQFF,TGTGCCAGCAGCTCCGGGACAGGGTTGAGTGAGCAGTTCTTC
TRBJ1-4,TRBV5-1,-,-,CASSSQGNEKLFF,TGCGCCAGCAGCTCACAGGGTAATGAAAAACTGTTTTTT
TRBJ2-7,TRBV5-5,-,once,CASSFASGLLTNEQYF,TGTGCCAGCAGCTTCGCCTCGGGACTCCTCACGAACGAGCAGTACTTC
TRBJ1-6,TRBV6-2/TRBV6-3,-,-,CASSYSEGAVSYNSPLHF,TGTGCCAGCAGTTATAGTGAGGGTGCTGTTTCCTATAATTCACCCCTCCACTTT
TRBJ1-2,TRBV4-1,-,once,CASSQALADRLWGYTF,TGCGCCAGCAGCCAAGCCTTGGCAGATCGACTATGGGGCTACACCTTC
TRBJ2-7,TRBV5-1,-,-,CASSLDPSSYEQYF,TGCGCCAGCAGCTTGGACCCCAGCTCCTACGAGCAGTACTTC
TRBJ2-5,TRBV7-7,TRBD2,-,CASSLGSSGIETQYF,TGTGCTAGCAGCTTAGGCTCTAGCGGGATCGAGACCCAGTACTTC
TRBJ2-5,TRBV27,-,once,CASGLSIVMETQYF,TGTGCCAGCGGACTGTCAATAGTTATGGAGACCCAGTACTTC
TRBJ2-2,TRBV24-1,TRBD1,-,CATSDAEGAAYTGELFF,TGTGCCACCAGTGATGCTGAGGGGGCGGCGTACACCGGGGAGCTGTTTTTT
TRBJ1-1,TRBV4-1,-,-,CASSQPDWRAFF,TGCGCCAGCAGCCAACCCGACTGGAGAGCTTTCTTT
TRBJ2-3,TRBV3-1/TRBV3-2,TRBD2,-,CASSLLAGVRGTDTQYF,TGTGCCAGCAGCCTATTAGCGGGAGTGAGGGGGACAGATACGCAGTATTTT
TRBJ1-2,TRBV6-5,-,-,CASSPTVFYGYTF,TGTGCCAGCAGTCCGACAGTGTTCTATGGCTACACCTTC
TRBJ2-1,TRBV18,-,once,CASSPATVNNEQFF,TGTGCCAGCTCACCCGCGACAGTCAACAATGAGCAGTTCTTC
TRBJ2-5,TRBV5-5,-,-,CASSRRGGVETQYF,TGTGCCAGCAGCCGCCGGGGAGGCGTGGAGACCCAGTACTTC
TRBJ2-3,TRBV19,TRBD2,-,CASRLAGSDTQYF,TGTGCCAGTCGACTAGCGGGGTCAGATACGCAGTATTTT
TRBJ1-4,TRBV6-5,-,-,CASSLTATNEKLFF,TGTGCCAGCAGCCTGACAGCAACTAATGAAAAACTGTTTTTT
TRBJ1-2,TRBV6-6,TRBD1,-,CASSPDRGMTGYTF,TGTGCCAGCAGCCCAGACAGGGGGATGACTGGCTACACCTTC
TRBJ2-1,TRBV24-1,TRBD2,-,CATSDWREGPYNEQFF,TGTGCCACCAGTGATTGGCGGGAGGGCCCCTACAATGAGCAGTTCTTC
TRBJ2-3,TRBV4-2,-,-,CASSDSAEGTDTQYF,TGTGCCAGCAGCGACTCAGCGGAGGGCACAGATACGCAGTATTTT
TRBJ1-1,TRBV18,-,once,CASSPRWEDGAFF,TGTGCCAGCTCTCCGCGCTGGGAGGACGGGGCTTTCTTT
TRBJ2-1,TRBV5-6,-,-,CASSLAGLSYNEQFF,TGTGCCAGCAGCTTGGCAGGCCTCTCCTACAATGAGCAGTTCTTC
TRBJ2-7,TRBV19,TRBD2,-,CASSFSSGGLFYEQYF,TGTGCCAGTAGTTTTTCTAGCGGGGGACTTTTTTACGAGCAGTACTTC
TRBJ2-6,TRBV7-8,TRBD1,-,CASRAVQGALSGANVLTF,TGTGCCAGCAGGGCAGTACAGGGGGCCTTGTCTGGGGCCAACGTCCTGACTTTC
TRBJ2-7,TRBV7-9,TRBD1,-,CASSLISGTGGFEQYF,TGTGCCAGCAGCTTAATCTCCGGGACAGGGGGCTTCGAGCAGTACTTC
TRBJ2-2,TRBV6-1,-,once,CASSFGTPTGELFF,TGTGCCAGCAGTTTCGGGACTCCCACCGGGGAGCTGTTTTTT
TRBJ2-2,TRBV19,TRBD1,-,CASSGQGNTGELFF,TGTGCCAGCTCGGGACAGGGGAACACCGGGGAGCTGTTTTTT
TRBJ1-3,TRBV7-2,-,-,CASSAPQEPSGNTIYF,TGTGCCAGCAGCGCCCCACAGGAACCCTCTGGAAACACCATATATTTT
TRBJ2-2,TRBV7-2,TRBD1,-,CASSLWTGEGELFF,TGTGCCAGCAGCCTATGGACAGGGGAAGGGGAGCTGTTTTTT
TRBJ2-1,TRBV4-3,TRBD1,-,CASSQVDRGNEQFF,TGCGCCAGCAGCCAGGTCGACAGGGGGAATGAGCAGTTCTTC
TRBJ2-2,TRBV11-2,TRBD2,-,CASSPGTSGGARTGELFF,TGTGCCAGCAGCCCCGGGACTAGCGGGGGGGCTCGGACCGGGGAGCTGTTTTTT
TRBJ2-3,TRBV19,-,-,CASSVPGILDTQYF,TGTGCCAGTAGTGTCCCGGGGATTTTGGATACGCAGTATTTT
TRBJ2-7,TRBV4-1,TRBD1,-,CASRTSTGGNGYEQYF,TGCGCCAGCAGGACTTCGACAGGGGGCAACGGATACGAGCAGTACTTC
TRBJ2-3,TRBV11-3,-,-,CASSRGGPTDTQYF,TGTGCCAGCAGCCGAGGAGGGCCCACAGATACGCAGTATTTT
TRBJ1-6,TRBV30,TRBD1,once,CAWSLSGQGHNSPLHF,TGTGCCTGGAGTCTGTCAGGACAGGGCCATAATTCACCCCTCCACTTT
TRBJ1-5,TRBV7-9,-,-,CASSSDNVTPQHF,TGTGCCAGCAGCTCGGACAACGTGACCCCCCAGCATTTT
TRBJ1-2,TRBV5-4,-,-,CASSRPSLGDFSYGYTF,TGTGCCAGCAGCCGCCCCAGTTTGGGCGATTTTAGCTATGGCTACACCTTC